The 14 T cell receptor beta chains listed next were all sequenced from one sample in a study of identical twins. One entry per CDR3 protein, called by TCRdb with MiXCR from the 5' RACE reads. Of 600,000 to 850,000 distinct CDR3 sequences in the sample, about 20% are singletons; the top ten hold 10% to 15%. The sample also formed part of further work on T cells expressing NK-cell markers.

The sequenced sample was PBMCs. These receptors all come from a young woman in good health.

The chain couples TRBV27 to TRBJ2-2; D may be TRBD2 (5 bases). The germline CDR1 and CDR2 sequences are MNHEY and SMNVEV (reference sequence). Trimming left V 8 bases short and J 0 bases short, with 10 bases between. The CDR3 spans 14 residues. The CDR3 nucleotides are TGTGCCAGCGGAACGGGAACGAACACCGGGGAGCTGTTTTTT. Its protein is CASGTGTNTGELFF.

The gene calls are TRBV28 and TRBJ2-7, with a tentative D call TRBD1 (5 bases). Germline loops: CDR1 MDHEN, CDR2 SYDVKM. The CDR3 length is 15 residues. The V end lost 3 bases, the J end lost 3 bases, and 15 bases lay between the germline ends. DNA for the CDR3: TGTGCCAGCAGTTTCCGGCAGGGTAGAGGCTACGAGCAGTACTTC. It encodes CASSFRQGRGYEQYF.

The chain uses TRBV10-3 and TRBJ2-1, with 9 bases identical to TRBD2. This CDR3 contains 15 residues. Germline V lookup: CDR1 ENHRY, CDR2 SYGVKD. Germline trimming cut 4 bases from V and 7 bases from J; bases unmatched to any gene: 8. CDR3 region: CAISAAGGPENEQFF. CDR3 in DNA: TGTGCCATCAGTGCGGCGGGAGGGCCGGAGAATGAGCAGTTCTTC.

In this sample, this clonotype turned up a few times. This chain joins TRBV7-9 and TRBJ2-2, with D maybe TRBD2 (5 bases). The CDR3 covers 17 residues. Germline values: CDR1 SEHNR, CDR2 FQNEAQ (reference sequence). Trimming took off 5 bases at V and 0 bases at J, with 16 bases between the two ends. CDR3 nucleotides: TGTGCCAGCAGCCAAATGTACGGGAATACGAACACCGGGGAGCTGTTTTTT. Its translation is CASSQMYGNTNTGELFF.

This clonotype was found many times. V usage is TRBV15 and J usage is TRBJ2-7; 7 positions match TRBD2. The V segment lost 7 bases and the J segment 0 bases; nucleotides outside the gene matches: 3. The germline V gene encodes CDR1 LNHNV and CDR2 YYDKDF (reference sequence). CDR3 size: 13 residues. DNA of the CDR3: TGTGCCACCACCAGGGACTACTCCTACGAGCAGTACTTC. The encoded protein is CATTRDYSYEQYF.

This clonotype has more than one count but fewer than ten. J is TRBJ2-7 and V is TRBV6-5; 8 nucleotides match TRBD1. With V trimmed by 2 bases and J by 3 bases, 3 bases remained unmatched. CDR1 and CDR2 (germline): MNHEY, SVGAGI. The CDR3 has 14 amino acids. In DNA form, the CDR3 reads TGTGCCAGCAGTTACCTGGGACAGGACTACGAGCAGTACTTC. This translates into CASSYLGQDYEQYF.

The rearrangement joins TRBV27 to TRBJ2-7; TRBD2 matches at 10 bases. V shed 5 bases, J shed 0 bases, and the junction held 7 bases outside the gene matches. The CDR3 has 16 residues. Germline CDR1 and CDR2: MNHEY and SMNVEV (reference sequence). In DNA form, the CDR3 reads TGTGCCAGCAGTGTCTTTAGCGGGAGGCCCTCCTACGAGCAGTACTTC. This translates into CASSVFSGRPSYEQYF.

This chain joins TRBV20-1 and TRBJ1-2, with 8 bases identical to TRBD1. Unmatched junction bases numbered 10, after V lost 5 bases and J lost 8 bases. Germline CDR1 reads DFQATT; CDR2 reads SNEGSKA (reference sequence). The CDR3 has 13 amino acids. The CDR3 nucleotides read TGCAGTGCTCTATCGGACAGGGAAGGGGGCTACACCTTC. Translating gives CSALSDREGGYTF.

Here the CDR3 DNA reads TGCAGTGCTAGAGTCAAGGTGGACTATGGCTACACCTTC. Translating gives CSARVKVDYGYTF. The rearrangement uses TRBV20-1 and TRBJ1-2; no clear D. The CDR3 is 13 amino acids. Deletions cut 1 base from V and 3 bases from J, with 9 bases between. Per the germline V gene, CDR1 is DFQATT and CDR2 is SNEGSKA (reference sequence).

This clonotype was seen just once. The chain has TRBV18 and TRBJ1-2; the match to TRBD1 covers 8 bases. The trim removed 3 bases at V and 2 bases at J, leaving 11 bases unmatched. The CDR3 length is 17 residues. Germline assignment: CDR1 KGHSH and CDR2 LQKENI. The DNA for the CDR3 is TGTGCCAGCTCACCTACCACCCCGAGACAGGGGAACTATGGCTACACCTTC. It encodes CASSPTTPRQGNYGYTF.

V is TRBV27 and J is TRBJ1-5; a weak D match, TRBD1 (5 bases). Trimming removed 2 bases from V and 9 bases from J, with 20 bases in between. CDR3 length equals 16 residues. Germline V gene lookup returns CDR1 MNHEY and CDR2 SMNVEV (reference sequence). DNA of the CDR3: TGTGCCAGCAGTTTAAGGTGGGGGGTGGGGAACGGGCCCCAGCATTTT. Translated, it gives CASSLRWGVGNGPQHF.

Written as DNA, the CDR3 is TGCGCCAGCAGCTTGAATCCAGCGGGGGCCTCCTACGAGCAGTACTTC. This sequence encodes CASSLNPAGASYEQYF. The chain employs TRBV5-1 and TRBJ2-7; 8 nucleotides match TRBD2. Germline lookup yields CDR1 SGHRS and CDR2 YFSETQ. V shed 1 base and J 0 bases; nucleotides not matched to a gene: 6. The CDR3 covers 16 residues. Together with reference TRBV5-1 and TRBJ2-7, the CDR3 gives the full variable domain: KAGVTQTPRYLIKTRGQQVTLSCSPISGHRSVSWYQQTPGQGLQFLFEYFSETQRNKGNFPGRFSGRQFSNSRSEMNVSTLELGDSALYLCASSLNPAGASYEQYFGPGTRLTVT.

This CDR3 reads CASSVRGPSSTDTQYF. In nucleotides, the CDR3 is TGCGCCAGCAGCGTCCGGGGGCCCTCTAGCACAGATACGCAGTATTTT. V is TRBV5-1 and J is TRBJ2-3, with D perhaps being TRBD1 or TRBD2 (6 bases each). Per germline, CDR1 SGHRS and CDR2 YFSETQ. V lost 4 bases to trimming and J lost 0 bases, with 15 bases between them. CDR3 length: 16 residues.

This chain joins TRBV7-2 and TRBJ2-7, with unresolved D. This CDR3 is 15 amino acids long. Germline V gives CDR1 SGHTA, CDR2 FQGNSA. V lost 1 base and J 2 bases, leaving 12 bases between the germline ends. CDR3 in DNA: TGTGCCAGCAGCTTAGGGGGAAAAACTACCTACGAGCAGTACTTC. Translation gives CASSLGGKTTYEQYF.